This T cell receptor beta chain was recorded in a study of T cells in Graves' hyperthyroidism and ophthalmopathy. This clonotype was seen repeatedly, ten times or more. The TCR beta CDR3 regions underwent amplification using RNA transcripts as the source. Primed by the HTBI set, a first-round RT-PCR was run on the TCR CDR3. TCRdb independently ran MiXCR on the multiplex PCR reads; one entry per CDR3 protein. The table lists about 620,000 distinct CDR3 sequences, around 15% of them singletons, with 3.5% to 4% in the top ten. Germline loops: CDR1 GTSNPN, CDR2 SVGIG (reference sequence). V was pared by 5 bases and J by 4 bases, with 3 bases of the junction left unmatched. This CDR3 is 12 amino acids long.

Input material: blood. The sequence derives from a woman in her 30s with Graves' hyperthyroidism. The genes are TRBV30 and TRBJ1-1, with 8 bases matching TRBD1. The DNA for the CDR3 is TGTGCCTGGGGAGGACAGGGCACTGAAGCTTTCTTT. Translating it yields CAWGGQGTEAFF.